A single sample gave rise to the 28 T cell receptor beta chains below, sequenced in a study of beta chain features in type 1 diabetes. The isolated RNA, all of it, was reverse transcribed, so expressed TCRB transcripts were what got sequenced. Sequencing was performed with immunoSEQ multiplex PCR; in TCRdb, only in-frame clones are kept and a portion is missing. The sample shows 200,000 to 250,000 clones, 9.6% of them seen only once. The material sequenced was naive CD4+ T cells from blood. The source is a woman under 30 in good health.

The V gene is TRBV30, the J gene TRBJ2-5, with D uncertain. CDR3 size: 15 residues. V shed 5 bases and J shed 2 bases, with 18 bases lying between them. Germline assignment: CDR1 GTSNPN and CDR2 SVGIG (reference sequence). The CDR3 DNA reads TGTGCCTGGGGAGTCCCACGGCAGCTACAAGAGACCCAGTACTTC. The encoded protein is CAWGVPRQLQETQYF.

This clone was counted at least ten times. The chain has TRBV4-1 and TRBJ2-7, with TRBD2 matching 9 bases. After removal of 3 bases from V and 0 bases from J, the junction contained 6 bases not matched to a gene. CDR3 length equals 16 residues. Germline V CDR1 and CDR2: MGHRA, YSYEKL. The CDR3 bases are TGCGCCAGCAGCCATCAAACTAGCGGGCTCTCCTACGAGCAGTACTTC. Protein: CASSHQTSGLSYEQYF.

The chain uses TRBV9 and TRBJ2-7, with 7 bases identical to TRBD1. Germline V lookup: CDR1 SGDLS, CDR2 YYNGEE. The V gene end was trimmed by 4 bases and the J gene end by 5 bases; junction bases not matched to a gene: 15. The CDR3 has 16 amino acids. This chain's CDR3 is CASSPQIEDRQHEQYF. CDR3 nucleotide sequence: TGTGCCAGCAGCCCACAAATAGAGGACAGGCAGCACGAGCAGTACTTC.

This clone was picked up a small number of times. This chain connects TRBV7-9 to TRBJ1-1; D gene uncertain. CDR1 SEHNR and CDR2 FQNEAQ come from the germline V gene (reference sequence). CDR3 length: 13 amino acids. V lost 7 bases and J lost 1, with 10 bases in between. CDR3 DNA sequence: TGTGCCAGCAACAGACCGACGAACACTGAAGCTTTCTTT. Protein sequence: CASNRPTNTEAFF.

This clone showed up just a few times. The rearrangement joins TRBV6-6 to TRBJ2-7, with D maybe TRBD1 (6 bases). The CDR3 has 13 amino acids. Between the trimmed V and J ends, which lost 6 bases and 2 bases, there was a span of 11 bases. Looked up from germline, CDR1 is MNHNY and CDR2 is SVGAGI (reference sequence). The CDR3 sequence: CASSNRVTYEQYF. CDR3 coding DNA: TGTGCCAGCAGCAACAGGGTGACCTACGAGCAGTACTTC.

The J gene is TRBJ1-1, the V gene TRBV28, with D tentatively TRBD1 (5 bases). V was clipped by 3 bases and J by 1 base, with 9 bases between them. This CDR3 is built from 14 residues. CDR1 and CDR2 (germline): MDHEN, SYDVKM. As DNA, the CDR3 is TGTGCCAGCAGTTTCGTCAGGGAGAACACTGAAGCTTTCTTT. As protein: CASSFVRENTEAFF.

This clone was counted between two and nine times. V usage is TRBV4-1 and J usage is TRBJ2-5, with TRBD2 matching 10 bases. In germline, CDR1 is MGHRA, CDR2 YSYEKL. CDR3 size: 15 residues. The ends lost 5 bases at V and 2 bases at J; junction bases unmatched: 5. Written as DNA, the CDR3 is TGCGCCAGCAGCTTAGGACTAGCGGCACAAGAGACCCAGTACTTC. It is translated as CASSLGLAAQETQYF.

The chain combines TRBV15 with TRBJ1-1, with 9 bases lining up with TRBD1. CDR3 size: 16 residues. V shed 3 bases, J shed 3 bases, and the junction held 8 bases outside the gene matches. Germline CDR1 reads LNHNV; CDR2 reads YYDKDF (reference sequence). The CDR3 reads CATSSSYRDRDTEAFF. The CDR3 DNA reads TGTGCCACCAGCAGCAGCTACCGGGACAGGGACACTGAAGCTTTCTTT.

This clone appeared a single time. The V call is TRBV25-1, the J call TRBJ2-7, with D uncertain. Germline lookup yields CDR1 MGHDK and CDR2 SYGVNS. Deletions cut 4 bases from V and 2 bases from J, with 9 bases between. The CDR3 consists of 13 residues. The CDR3 DNA follows: TGTGCCAGCAGTGGATTAACAGCCTACGAGCAGTACTTC. It encodes CASSGLTAYEQYF.

This clone came up a few times. This CDR3 is CATSDSVYEQYF. The CDR3 bases are TGTGCCACCAGCGACAGCGTGTACGAGCAGTACTTC. The chain uses TRBV15 and TRBJ2-5; weak D call: TRBD1 (5 bases). The assigned J gene may be wrong: the sequence end matches TRBJ2-7 better. This CDR3 is 12 amino acids long. From germline, CDR1 is LNHNV and CDR2 YYDKDF (reference sequence).

V and J are TRBV25-1 and TRBJ2-5, with a tentative D call TRBD2 (5 bases). V was pared by 6 bases and J by 1 base, with 15 bases between. This CDR3 is 15 amino acids long. Germline V lookup: CDR1 MGHDK, CDR2 SYGVNS. CDR3 DNA sequence: TGTGCCAGCAGCGCGGACTCCCGCTCCCAAGAGACCCAGTACTTC. The encoded protein is CASSADSRSQETQYF.

The chain combines TRBV9 with TRBJ2-7; D is ambiguous. This CDR3 region has 13 residues. Germline-derived CDR1 and CDR2 are SGDLS and YYNGEE. The ends were cut back, 0 bases at V and 3 bases at J, with 7 bases in the middle. CDR3 sequence (DNA): TGTGCCAGCAGCGTAGCTCCTGTCTACGAGCAGTACTTC. Translation: CASSVAPVYEQYF.

The chain links TRBV6-1 to TRBJ2-1, with D hard to call. The V end lost 3 bases, the J end lost 2 bases, and 5 bases lay between the germline ends. The germline V gene encodes CDR1 MNHNS and CDR2 SASEGT. The CDR3 has 13 amino acids. The CDR3 DNA reads TGTGCCAGCAGTGACAGGCCCTACAATGAGCAGTTCTTC. Translating it yields CASSDRPYNEQFF.

This clone turned up a few times. The chain has TRBV11-1 and TRBJ1-1; D is unclear. Trimming removed 5 bases from V and 1 base from J, with 11 bases in between. CDR3 length equals 14 residues. Germline CDR1 SGHAT, CDR2 FQDESV (reference sequence). The DNA of the CDR3 is TGTGCCAGCAGCCTCGTAAGAGGGAACACTGAAGCTTTCTTT. It translates to CASSLVRGNTEAFF.

V and J are TRBV6-5 and TRBJ1-5; no clear D gene. The germline V and J ends were trimmed by 6 bases and 4 bases, with 10 bases remaining between them. The CDR3 covers 13 residues. The germline gives CDR1 MNHEY, CDR2 SVGAGI. Here the CDR3 DNA reads TGTGCCAGCAGACTCGGGAGAAATCAGCCCCAGCATTTT. Translating it yields CASRLGRNQPQHF.

There are a few counts of this clone. The chain joins TRBV6-1 to TRBJ2-3, with D perhaps matching TRBD1 (6 bases). There are 12 residues in the CDR3. Germline V CDR1 and CDR2: MNHNS, SASEGT. The V end lost 11 bases, the J end lost 6 bases, and 15 bases lay between the germline ends. The CDR3 DNA sequence: TGTGCCCTTTTACAGGGAACGGATACGCAGTATTTT. This codes for CALLQGTDTQYF.

V is TRBV5-6 and J is TRBJ1-6; 7 nucleotides line up with TRBD1. The CDR3 loop spans 14 amino acids. V lost 9 bases, J lost 10 bases, and 13 bases stayed unmatched. Germline values: CDR1 SGHDT, CDR2 YYEEEE. The CDR3 here is CATYETGQRSPLHF. The CDR3 bases are TGTGCCACCTACGAGACAGGGCAAAGATCACCCCTCCACTTT.

V is TRBV5-1 and J is TRBJ2-3, with D maybe TRBD2 (5 bases). This CDR3 has 15 amino acids. Germline V gene data show CDR1 as SGHRS and CDR2 as YFSETQ. Trimming shortened V by 4 bases and J by 1 base, and 13 bases separated the two germline ends. The CDR3 coding sequence is TGCGCCAGCAGCCTGCGGGCCCTGGGCACAGATACGCAGTATTTT. Protein sequence: CASSLRALGTDTQYF.

This chain uses TRBV4-1 with TRBJ2-7; 7 bases are shared with TRBD1. Unmatched junction bases numbered 12, after V lost 5 bases and J lost 2 bases. The germline V gene has CDR1 MGHRA and CDR2 YSYEKL. CDR3 size: 16 residues. The CDR3: CASSSQFSGGTYEQYF. The CDR3 DNA reads TGCGCCAGCAGCTCTCAATTTTCAGGGGGAACCTACGAGCAGTACTTC.

This clone was seen a few times. J is TRBJ2-2 and V is TRBV7-3; 8 bases agree with TRBD2. The CDR3 contains 15 residues. V lost 4 bases, J lost 1 base, and 2 bases stayed unmatched. CDR1 SGHTA and CDR2 FQGTGA come from the germline V gene. The CDR3 loop reads CASSSTSGNTGELFF. For the CDR3, the DNA is TGTGCCAGCAGCTCAACTAGCGGGAACACCGGGGAGCTGTTTTTT.

A word on this clone: The sample contains more than one DNA sequence encoding this CDR3. J is TRBJ2-7 and V is TRBV6-1; 8 bases match TRBD2. Looked up from germline, CDR1 is MNHNS and CDR2 is SASEGT. The CDR3 length is 11 residues. Germline trimming cut 8 bases from V and 3 bases from J; bases unmatched to any gene: 0. DNA for the CDR3: TGTGCCAGCCGGGGGGGCTACGAGCAGTACTTC. This sequence encodes CASRGGYEQYF.

About this clone: In the same sample, other DNA sequences code for this CDR3. This rearrangement joins TRBV5-4 to TRBJ2-1; TRBD2 agrees at 10 bases. V trimming: 0 bases; J trimming: 7 bases; junction bases outside the gene matches: 4. Germline values: CDR1 SGHNT, CDR2 YYREEE (reference sequence). This CDR3 comprises 15 residues. The chain's CDR3 is CASSLGLAGANEQFF. Here the CDR3 DNA reads TGTGCCAGCAGCTTGGGGCTAGCGGGAGCTAATGAGCAGTTCTTC. Complete variable domain (other parts from reference TRBV5-4 and TRBJ2-1): ETGVTQSPTHLIKTRGQQVTLRCSSQSGHNTVSWYQQALGQGPQFIFQYYREEENGRGNFPPRFSGLQFPNYSSELNVNALELDDSALYLCASSLGLAGANEQFFGPGTRLTVL.

This clone came up a few times. V and J are TRBV19 and TRBJ1-4; D might be TRBD1 (6 bases). From germline, CDR1 is LNHDA and CDR2 SQIVND (reference sequence). Trimming stripped 10 bases from V and 0 bases from J, with 9 bases between. CDR3 length: 13 amino acids. The CDR3 region is CATRTATNEKLFF. The CDR3 DNA reads TGTGCCACCAGGACAGCAACTAATGAAAAACTGTTTTTT. Full variable domain (missing parts from reference TRBV19 and TRBJ1-4): DGGITQSPKYLFRKEGQNVTLSCEQNLNHDAMYWYRQDPGQGLRLIYYSQIVNDFQKGDIAEGYSVSREKKESFPLTVTSAQKNPTAFYLCATRTATNEKLFFGSGTQLSVL.

This clone was seen a handful of times. This chain connects TRBV5-1 to TRBJ2-5; TRBD1 matches 7 bases. The CDR3 spans 18 residues. Losses at the gene ends were 0 bases for V and 7 bases for J; bases not matched to a gene: 18. The germline gives CDR1 SGHRS, CDR2 YFSETQ. Here the CDR3 DNA reads TGCGCCAGCAGCTTGGGGCTCATGGGGGACAGCGCAGCGGTGACCCAGTACTTC. Translated, it gives CASSLGLMGDSAAVTQYF.

The genes are TRBV9 and TRBJ1-1, with 7 positions matching TRBD1. J lost 0 bases, V lost 0 bases, and 8 bases had no gene match. Germline V gives CDR1 SGDLS, CDR2 YYNGEE. The length of the CDR3 is 17 residues. The CDR3 protein is CASSVVPGQSMNTEAFF. For the CDR3, the DNA is TGTGCCAGCAGCGTAGTACCGGGACAGAGCATGAACACTGAAGCTTTCTTT.

This clone was observed a handful of times. The CDR3 sequence is CASSRKTGGPTGELFF. The DNA of the CDR3 is TGCGCCAGCAGCCGCAAGACAGGGGGCCCCACCGGGGAGCTGTTTTTT. The chain uses TRBV5-1 and TRBJ2-2; 10 nucleotides agree with TRBD1. The CDR3 contains 16 residues. Trimming at V came to 4 bases and at J to 4 bases, leaving 7 bases not matched to a gene. The germline gives CDR1 SGHRS, CDR2 YFSETQ. Combining the CDR3 with reference TRBV5-1 and TRBJ2-2 gives the whole variable domain KAGVTQTPRYLIKTRGQQVTLSCSPISGHRSVSWYQQTPGQGLQFLFEYFSETQRNKGNFPGRFSGRQFSNSRSEMNVSTLELGDSALYLCASSRKTGGPTGELFFGEGSRLTVL.

The genes are TRBV5-1 and TRBJ1-5; perhaps TRBD1 as D (6 bases). V was cut by 2 bases and J by 6 bases, with 15 bases left in between. CDR1 and CDR2 from the germline V gene are SGHRS and YFSETQ. The CDR3 extends over 15 amino acids. CDR3 amino acids: CASSLGGGIGQPQHF. In DNA, the CDR3 is TGCGCCAGCAGCTTAGGGGGGGGGATAGGTCAGCCCCAGCATTTT.

This clone was seen a single time. This sequence joins TRBV5-1 and TRBJ2-3, with 8 bases lining up with TRBD1. V shed 1 base, J shed 2 bases, and the junction held 12 bases outside the gene matches. Germline-derived CDR1 and CDR2 are SGHRS and YFSETQ. This CDR3 is built from 18 residues. Written as DNA, the CDR3 is TGCGCCAGCAGCTTGTCAGGAACCGGGACAGGCTCCACAGATACGCAGTATTTT. As protein: CASSLSGTGTGSTDTQYF.